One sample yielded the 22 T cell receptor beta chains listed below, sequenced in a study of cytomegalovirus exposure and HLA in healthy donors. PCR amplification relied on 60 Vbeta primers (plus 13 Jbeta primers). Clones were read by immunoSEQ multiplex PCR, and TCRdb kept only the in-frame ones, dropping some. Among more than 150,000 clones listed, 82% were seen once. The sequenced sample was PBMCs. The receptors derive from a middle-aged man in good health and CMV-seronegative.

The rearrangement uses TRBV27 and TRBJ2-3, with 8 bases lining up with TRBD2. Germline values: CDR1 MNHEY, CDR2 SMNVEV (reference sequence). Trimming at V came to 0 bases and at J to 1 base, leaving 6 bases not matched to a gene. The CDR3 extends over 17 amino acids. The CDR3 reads CASSLSSLAAGTDTQYF. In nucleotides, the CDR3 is TGTGCCAGCAGTTTATCGTCACTAGCGGCCGGCACAGATACGCAGTATTTT.

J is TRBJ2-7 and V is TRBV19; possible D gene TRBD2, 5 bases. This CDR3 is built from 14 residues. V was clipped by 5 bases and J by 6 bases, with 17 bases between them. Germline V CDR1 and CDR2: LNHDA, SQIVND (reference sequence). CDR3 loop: CASSPLMAGGEQYF. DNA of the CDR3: TGTGCCAGTAGTCCTCTAATGGCGGGCGGCGAGCAGTACTTC.

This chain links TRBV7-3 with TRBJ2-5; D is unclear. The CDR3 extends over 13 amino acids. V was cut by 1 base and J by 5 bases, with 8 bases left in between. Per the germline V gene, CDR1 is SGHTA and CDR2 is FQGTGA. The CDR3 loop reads CASSLMVEETQYF. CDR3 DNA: TGTGCCAGCAGCTTAATGGTTGAGGAGACCCAGTACTTC.

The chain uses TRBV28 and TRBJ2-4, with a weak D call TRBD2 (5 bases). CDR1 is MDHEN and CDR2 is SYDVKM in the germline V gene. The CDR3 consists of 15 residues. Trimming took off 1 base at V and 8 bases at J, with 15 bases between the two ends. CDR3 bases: TGTGCCAGCAGTTTATACAGAGGGTTCCTGGACATTCAGTACTTC. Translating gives CASSLYRGFLDIQYF.

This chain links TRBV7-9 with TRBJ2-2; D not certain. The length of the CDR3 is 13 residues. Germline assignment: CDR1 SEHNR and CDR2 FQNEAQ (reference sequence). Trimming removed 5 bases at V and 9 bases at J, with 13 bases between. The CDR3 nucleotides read TGTGCCAGCAGCCCTGACTGGAGCCGGGAGCTGTTTTTT. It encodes CASSPDWSRELFF.

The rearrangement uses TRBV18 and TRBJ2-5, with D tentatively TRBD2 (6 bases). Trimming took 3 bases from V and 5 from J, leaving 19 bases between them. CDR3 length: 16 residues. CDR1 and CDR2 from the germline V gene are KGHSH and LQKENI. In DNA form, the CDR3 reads TGTGCCAGCTCACCTCGCGGAGGGGCCGTAGAGGAGACCCAGTACTTC. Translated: CASSPRGGAVEETQYF.

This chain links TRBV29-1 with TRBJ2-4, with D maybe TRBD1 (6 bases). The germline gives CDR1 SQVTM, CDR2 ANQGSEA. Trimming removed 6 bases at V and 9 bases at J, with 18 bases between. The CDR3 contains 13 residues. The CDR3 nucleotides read TGCAGCGTAGGACGCCAGGGGACGGGCATTCAGTACTTC. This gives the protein CSVGRQGTGIQYF.

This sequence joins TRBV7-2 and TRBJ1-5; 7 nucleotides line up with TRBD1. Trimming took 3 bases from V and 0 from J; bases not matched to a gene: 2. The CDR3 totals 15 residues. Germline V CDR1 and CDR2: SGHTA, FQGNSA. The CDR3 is CASSLDRNSNQPQHF. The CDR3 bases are TGTGCCAGCAGCTTGGACAGGAATAGCAATCAGCCCCAGCATTTT.

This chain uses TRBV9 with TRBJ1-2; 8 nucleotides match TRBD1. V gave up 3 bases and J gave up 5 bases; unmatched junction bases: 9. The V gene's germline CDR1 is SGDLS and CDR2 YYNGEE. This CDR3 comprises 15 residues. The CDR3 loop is CASSDHRGIGYGYTF. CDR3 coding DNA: TGTGCCAGCAGCGACCACAGGGGGATCGGGTATGGCTACACCTTC.

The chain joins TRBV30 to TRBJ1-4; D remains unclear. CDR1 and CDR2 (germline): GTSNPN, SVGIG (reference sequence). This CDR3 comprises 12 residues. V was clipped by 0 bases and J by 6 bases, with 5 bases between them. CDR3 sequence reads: CAWSVRDEKLFF. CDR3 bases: TGTGCCTGGAGTGTACGAGATGAAAAACTGTTTTTT.

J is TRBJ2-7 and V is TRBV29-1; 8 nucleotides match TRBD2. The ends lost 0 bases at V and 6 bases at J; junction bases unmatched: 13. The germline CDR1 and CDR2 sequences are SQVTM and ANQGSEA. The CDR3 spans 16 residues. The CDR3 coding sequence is TGCAGCGTTGAAGATAGGAAAACGGGGGGGCCTGTCGAGCAGTACTTC. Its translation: CSVEDRKTGGPVEQYF.

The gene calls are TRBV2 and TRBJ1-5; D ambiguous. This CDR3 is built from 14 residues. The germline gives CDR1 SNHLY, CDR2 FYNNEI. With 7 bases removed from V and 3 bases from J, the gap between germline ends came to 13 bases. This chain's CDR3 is CASTPRGLNQPQHF. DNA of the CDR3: TGTGCCAGCACACCCAGAGGGCTCAATCAGCCCCAGCATTTT.

The CDR3 sequence: CASSLEGQSNTEAFF. CDR3 nucleotides: TGCGCCAGCAGCTTGGAGGGACAGTCGAACACTGAAGCTTTCTTT. The chain carries TRBV5-1 and TRBJ1-1; TRBD1 matches at 7 bases. The CDR3 runs 15 residues. V shed 0 bases, J shed 1 base, and the junction held 3 bases outside the gene matches. The V gene's germline CDR1 is SGHRS and CDR2 YFSETQ.

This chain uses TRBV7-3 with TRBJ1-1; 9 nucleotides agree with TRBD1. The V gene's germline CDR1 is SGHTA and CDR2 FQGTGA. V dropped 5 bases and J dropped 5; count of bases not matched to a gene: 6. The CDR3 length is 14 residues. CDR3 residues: CASSKGTGRTEAFF. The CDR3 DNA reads TGTGCCAGCAGCAAAGGGACAGGGAGGACTGAAGCTTTCTTT.

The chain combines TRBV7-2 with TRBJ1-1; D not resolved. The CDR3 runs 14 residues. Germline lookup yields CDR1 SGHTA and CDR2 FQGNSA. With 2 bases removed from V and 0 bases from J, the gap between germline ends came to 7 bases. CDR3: CASSLPGVNTEAFF. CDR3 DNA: TGTGCCAGCAGCTTACCCGGGGTGAACACTGAAGCTTTCTTT.

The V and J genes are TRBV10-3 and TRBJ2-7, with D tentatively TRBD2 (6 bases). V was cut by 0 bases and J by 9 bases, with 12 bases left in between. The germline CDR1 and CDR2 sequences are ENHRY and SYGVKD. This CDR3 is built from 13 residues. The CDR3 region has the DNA TGTGCCATCAGTGAGTCGTGGCGGGAAGGGCAGTACTTC. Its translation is CAISESWREGQYF.

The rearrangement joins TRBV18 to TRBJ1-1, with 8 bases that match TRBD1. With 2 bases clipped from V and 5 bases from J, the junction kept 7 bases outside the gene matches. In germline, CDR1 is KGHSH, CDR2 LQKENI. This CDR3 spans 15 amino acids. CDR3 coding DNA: TGTGCCAGCTCACCAGGACAGGGCCGAAGAACTGAAGCTTTCTTT. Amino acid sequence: CASSPGQGRRTEAFF.

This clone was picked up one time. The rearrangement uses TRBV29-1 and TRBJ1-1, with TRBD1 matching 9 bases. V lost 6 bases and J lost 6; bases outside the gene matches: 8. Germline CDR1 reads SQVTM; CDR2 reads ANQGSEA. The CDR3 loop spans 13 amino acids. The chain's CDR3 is CSVAGQGRAEAFF. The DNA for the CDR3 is TGCAGCGTGGCGGGACAGGGTAGGGCTGAAGCTTTCTTT.

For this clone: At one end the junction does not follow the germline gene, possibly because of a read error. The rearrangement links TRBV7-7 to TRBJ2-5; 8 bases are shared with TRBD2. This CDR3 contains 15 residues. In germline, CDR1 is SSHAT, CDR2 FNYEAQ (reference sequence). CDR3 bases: TGTGCTAGCAGCTTGGGCGGGGGGTCCCAAGAGACCCAGTACTTC. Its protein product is CASSLGGGSQETQYF. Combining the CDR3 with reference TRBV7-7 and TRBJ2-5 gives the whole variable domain GAGVSQSPRYKVTKRGQDVTLRCDPISSHATLYWYQQALGQGPEFLTYFNYEAQPDKSGLPSDRFSAERPEGSISTLTIQRTEQRDSAMYRCASSLGGGSQETQYFGPGTRLLVL.

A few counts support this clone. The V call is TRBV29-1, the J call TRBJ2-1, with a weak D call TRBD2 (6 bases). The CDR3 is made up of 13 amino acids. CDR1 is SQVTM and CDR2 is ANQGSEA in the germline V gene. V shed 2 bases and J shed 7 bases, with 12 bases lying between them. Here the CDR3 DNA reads TGCAGCGTTGAACTGGACCGGGGGAATGAGCAGTTCTTC. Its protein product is CSVELDRGNEQFF.

The CDR3: CASSPRTVLSYEQYF. Written as DNA, the CDR3 is TGTGCCAGCAGTCCGCGGACAGTACTATCCTACGAGCAGTACTTC. The rearrangement links TRBV27 to TRBJ2-7, with a weak D call TRBD1 (6 bases). Trimming shortened V by 5 bases and J by 1 base, and 15 bases separated the two germline ends. Germline V CDR1 and CDR2: MNHEY, SMNVEV (reference sequence). The CDR3 loop spans 15 amino acids.

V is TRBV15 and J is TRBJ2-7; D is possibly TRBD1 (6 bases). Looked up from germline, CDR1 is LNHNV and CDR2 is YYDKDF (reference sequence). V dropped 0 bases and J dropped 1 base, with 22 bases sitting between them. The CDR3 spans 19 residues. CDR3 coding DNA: TGTGCCACCAGCAGAGATCTAGGGCAGGGGTCCCCTCTTTCCTACGAGCAGTACTTC. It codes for CATSRDLGQGSPLSYEQYF.